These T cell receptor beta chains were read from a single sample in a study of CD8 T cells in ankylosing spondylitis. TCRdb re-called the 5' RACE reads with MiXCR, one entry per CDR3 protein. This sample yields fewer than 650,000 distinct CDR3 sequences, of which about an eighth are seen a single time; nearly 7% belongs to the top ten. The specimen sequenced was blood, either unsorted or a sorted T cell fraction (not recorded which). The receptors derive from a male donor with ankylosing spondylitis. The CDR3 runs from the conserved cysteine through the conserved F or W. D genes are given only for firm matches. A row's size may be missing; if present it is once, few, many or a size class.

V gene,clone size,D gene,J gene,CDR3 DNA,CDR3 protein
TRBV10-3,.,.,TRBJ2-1,TGTGCCATCAGTGACCTTAGGACAGTGTCCTACAATGAGCAGTTCTTC,CAISDLRTVSYNEQFF
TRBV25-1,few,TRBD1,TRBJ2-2,TGTGCCAGCAGTGGGGGACAGACTTTGAACACCGGGGAGCTGTTTTTT,CASSGGQTLNTGELFF
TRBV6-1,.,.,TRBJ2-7,TGTGCCAGCAGTGAAGTGCGGACCGAGCAGTACTTC,CASSEVRTEQYF
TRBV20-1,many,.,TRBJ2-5,TGCAGTGCTAGAGATCTCAGGCGGGACAGACAAGAGACCCAGTACTTC,CSARDLRRDRQETQYF
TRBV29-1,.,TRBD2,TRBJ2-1,TGCAGCGTTGAAGGCGAGACTAGCGGGAGGGCCGGTGGCAATGAGCAGTTCTTC,CSVEGETSGRAGGNEQFF
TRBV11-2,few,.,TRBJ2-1,TGTGCCAGCAGCTTAGAGGGCGATGAGCAGTTCTTC,CASSLEGDEQFF
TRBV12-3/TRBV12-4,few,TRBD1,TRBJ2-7,TGTGCCAGCAGGAGACAGGGGGCTTACGAGCAGTACTTC,CASRRQGAYEQYF
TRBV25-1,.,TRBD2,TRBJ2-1,TGTGCCAGCAGCCCAGCGGGACTGTATGAGCAGTTCTTC,CASSPAGLYEQFF
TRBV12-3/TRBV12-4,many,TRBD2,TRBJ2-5,TGTGCCAGCAGTTTAGCTAGCGGGACAGAGACCCAGTACTTC,CASSLASGTETQYF
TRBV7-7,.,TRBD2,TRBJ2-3,TGTGCCAGCAGCGTAGGCGGGGGAATCGCAGATACGCAGTATTTT,CASSVGGGIADTQYF
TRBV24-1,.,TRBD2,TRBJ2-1,TGTGCCACCAGTGCACTAAGCGGGAGCGTTTCCTACAATGAGCAGTTCTTC,CATSALSGSVSYNEQFF
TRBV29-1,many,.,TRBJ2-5,TGCAGCGTTGGAAGAGAAGAGACCCAGTACTTC,CSVGREETQYF
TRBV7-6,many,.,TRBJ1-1,TGTGCCAGCAGCTTAGGTGGAGTTAGGAACACTGAAGCTTTCTTT,CASSLGGVRNTEAFF
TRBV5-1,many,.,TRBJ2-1,TGCGCCAGCAGCCCTCGAGGTAGCACCCTTATCAGGAATGAGCAGTTCTTC,CASSPRGSTLIRNEQFF
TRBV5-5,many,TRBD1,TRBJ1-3,TGTGCCAGCAGGGACTACAGGGGCCGATCTGGAAACACCATATATTTT,CASRDYRGRSGNTIYF
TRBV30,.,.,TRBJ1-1,TGTGCCTGGAGTTACCCCGAAGCTTTCTTT,CAWSYPEAFF